The T cell receptor beta chain under discussion was sequenced for a study of CD8 T cells in Susac syndrome. Study as a whole: When blood was collected, patients with Susac syndrome were therapy-naive, were taking corticosteroids, or were receiving intravenous immunoglobulin alone.

The CDR3 loop spans 15 amino acids. The ends lost 4 bases at V and 1 base at J; junction bases unmatched: 4. CDR1 and CDR2 from the germline V gene are LGHDT and YNNKEL (reference sequence). RNA in amounts of roughly 0.5 to 1 ug was reverse transcribed with random hexamers. TCRdb independently ran MiXCR on the immunoSEQ multiplex PCR reads; one entry per CDR3 protein. Of about 94,000 distinct CDR3 sequences in the sample, around 94% are singletons; the top ten hold over 0.3%. This clonotype originated in a human donor with Susac syndrome. This chain joins TRBV3-1 and TRBJ2-5; TRBD1 aligns across 9 bases. The sequenced sample was CD4+ T cells from PBMCs. Written as DNA, the CDR3 is TGTGCCAGCAGCCCCGGGACAGGGACCCAAGAGACCCAGTACTTC. Residues: CASSPGTGTQETQYF.